The sequence of this TCR beta chain was determined in a study of cytomegalovirus exposure and HLA in healthy donors. Germline-derived CDR1 and CDR2 are MGHRA and YSYEKL. V dropped 0 bases and J dropped 1 base, with 15 bases sitting between them. CDR3 length equals 17 residues. This clone appeared a single time. PCR used 60 Vbeta primers and 13 Jbeta primers. The data were produced by immunoSEQ multiplex PCR, yet TCRdb's version contains in-frame clones alone and is incomplete. The table includes approximately 150,000 clones, around four fifths detected once. V usage is TRBV4-1 and J usage is TRBJ1-1; D possibly corresponds to TRBD1 (6 bases). The sequenced material came from PBMCs. The sequence derives from a girl aged 5-17 years in good health and CMV-seropositive. This chain's CDR3 is CASSQDGAGAGNTEAFF. The DNA of the CDR3 is TGCGCCAGCAGCCAAGATGGGGCAGGGGCTGGGAACACTGAAGCTTTCTTT.